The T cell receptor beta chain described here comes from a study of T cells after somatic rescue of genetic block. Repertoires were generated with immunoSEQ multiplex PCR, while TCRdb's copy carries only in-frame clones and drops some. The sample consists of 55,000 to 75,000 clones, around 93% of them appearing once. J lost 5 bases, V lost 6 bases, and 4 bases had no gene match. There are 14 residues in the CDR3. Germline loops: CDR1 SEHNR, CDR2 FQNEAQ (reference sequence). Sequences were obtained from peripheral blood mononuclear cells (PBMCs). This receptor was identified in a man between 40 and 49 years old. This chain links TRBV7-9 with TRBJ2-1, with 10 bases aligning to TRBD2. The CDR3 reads CASRGLADDNEQFF. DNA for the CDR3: TGTGCCAGCAGAGGACTAGCGGACGACAATGAGCAGTTCTTC.